The entry below gives a single T cell receptor beta chain sequence along with its context. CDR3 length equals 13 residues. Germline CDR1 is MDHEN and CDR2 is SYDVKM. V lost 9 bases and J lost 0, with 9 bases in between. The entry originates in a study of blood T cell repertoires in COVID-19. Study-level information: Samples came from the United States, Italy and Spain, spanning acute and convalescent COVID-19. Sources were T cells, B-cell-depleted T cells, or PBMCs; the material itself was cDNA or gDNA.

The repertoire was sequenced with immunoSEQ multiplex PCR; TCRdb's copy has only in-frame clones and lacks some. The table lists just under 150,000 clones, 70% to 90% of them singletons. The sample was peripheral blood. This receptor was taken from a human donor with acute or convalescent COVID-19. The donor label of this sample is uncertain. The V and J genes are TRBV28 and TRBJ1-3; D possibly corresponds to TRBD1 (5 bases). CDR3 residues: CASATASGNTIYF. The CDR3 region has the DNA TGTGCCAGTGCGACAGCCTCTGGAAACACCATATATTTT.